This TCR beta chain was identified in a study of technical replicates of blood from a handful of donors. CDR3 length: 16 amino acids. The V gene's germline CDR1 is SGHNT and CDR2 YYREEE (reference sequence). Trimming at V came to 4 bases and at J to 0 bases, leaving 4 bases not matched to a gene. Sequencing used immunoSEQ multiplex PCR; TCRdb keeps in-frame clones, though not all of them. The sample consists of 70,000 to 95,000 clones, 95% to 98% of them appearing once. The V gene is TRBV5-4, the J gene TRBJ2-2, with TRBD1 matching 9 bases. This clonotype was obtained from a human donor in good health. Source material: T cells isolated from PBMCs. The CDR3 coding sequence is TGTGCCAGCAGCCCCGGGACAGGGACGAACACCGGGGAGCTGTTTTTT. The encoded protein is CASSPGTGTNTGELFF.